A single sample gave rise to the 23 T cell receptor gamma chains below, sequenced in a study of γδ T cells in repeated Plasmodium falciparum infection (dated by TCRdb to about 2021). For bulk TCR repertoire analysis, Vgamma9/Vdelta2+ and Vdelta2-negative gammadelta T cell populations were flow-sorted out of peripheral blood mononuclear cells. Libraries were built with multiplex PCR. TCRdb shows the sequencer as Illumina MiSeq. The public reads were reprocessed by TCRdb using CATT, and rows of matching DNA were later combined. The sample table contains over 25,000 gamma-chain clones; only one count was recorded for around 2.9% of them. Together, the top ten hold roughly 30% of the sample. The sequenced sample was gamma-delta T cells from blood. These receptors were obtained from a pool of human donors (malaria-infected and uninfected, not separated).

Remarks on this clone: TCRdb shows a much larger clone's protein in place of this DNA's translation, and the two differ at residue 9, likely through a read error; the protein shown is translated from the DNA. The chain employs TRGV9 and TRGJ1 or TRGJ2. Here the J gene came from matching the DNA to germline, since TCRdb omits it. With V trimmed by 0 bases and J by 12 bases, 8 bases remained unmatched. The CDR3 is 12 amino acids. Germline lookup yields CDR1 GITISATS and CDR2 ISYDGTV (reference sequence). CDR3 sequence: CALWEVPLGKLF. CDR3 DNA: TGTGCCTTGTGGGAGGTGCCATTGGGGAAACTCTTT.

There are many counts of this clone. The TCRdb protein, from a much larger clone, departs from this DNA's translation at residue 9, likely by read error; the protein shown derives from the DNA. The chain carries TRGV9 and TRGJ1 or TRGJ2. Germline V lookup: CDR1 GITISATS, CDR2 ISYDGTV (reference sequence). This CDR3 has 12 residues. The CDR3: CALWEVQGEKLF. The CDR3 nucleotides read TGTGCCTTGTGGGAGGTGCAGGGTGAGAAGCTCTTT.

The table lists this clone with many counts. The genes are TRGV3 and TRGJP1. Here the J gene came from matching the DNA to germline, since TCRdb omits it. Germline loops: CDR1 VTNTFY, CDR2 YDVSTARD (reference sequence). There are 17 residues in the CDR3. Trimming at V came to 6 bases and at J to 0 bases, leaving 13 bases not matched to a gene. The CDR3 bases are TGTGCCACCTGGACAGCCATTCTCTATACCACTGGTTGGTTCAAGATATTT. As protein: CATWTAILYTTGWFKIF.

This clone was found a few times. It is unclear where the CDR3 begins or ends on the DNA, so no DNA is shown, and the CDR3 is as TCRdb lists it. There is no J gene call, but TRGV9 is given as the V gene. The CDR3 length equals 23 residues, ends included. Germline lookup yields CDR1 GITISATS and CDR2 ISYDGTV (reference sequence). CDR3 in amino acids: CALWEVQELGKKIKAFGPGTKLF.

This clone was seen many times. TCRdb records a much larger clone's protein for this DNA, with a difference at residue 9 that likely arises from a read error; the protein given is the translation of the DNA. The V and J genes are TRGV9 and TRGJ1 or TRGJ2. There are 13 residues in the CDR3. Germline V gives CDR1 GITISATS, CDR2 ISYDGTV (reference sequence). The trim removed 1 base at V and 8 bases at J, leaving 8 bases unmatched. This chain's CDR3 is CALWEVRGHKKLF. CDR3 DNA sequence: TGTGCCTTGTGGGAGGTTCGAGGTCATAAGAAACTCTTT.

This clone was seen more than once but under ten times. This likely traces to a read error, being one base from a far larger clone. The identical CDR3 is also encoded by other nucleotide sequences in the sample. No J gene was named, though the V gene is TRGV9. Per the germline V gene, CDR1 is GITISATS and CDR2 is ISYDGTV (reference sequence). CDR3 length equals 21 residues. The CDR3, as DNA: TGTGCCTTGTGGGAGGTGCATGGTTCGGTACGTAAAGAGTTGGGCAAAAAAATCAAGGTATTC. Translating it yields CALWEVHGSVRKELGKKIKVF.

This clone was detected many times. The protein in TCRdb stems from a much larger clone and differs at residue 8 from this DNA's translation, likely a read error; here the protein is translated from the DNA. The chain joins TRGV4 to TRGJ1 or TRGJ2. TCRdb leaves out the J gene; it was filled in here by matching the DNA to germline. The CDR3 has 12 residues. Germline V gives CDR1 EGSTGY, CDR2 YDSYTSSV. Trimming took 4 bases from V and 8 from J; bases not matched to a gene: 8. CDR3 coding DNA: TGTGCCACCTGGGACTTCAATCATAAGAAACTCTTT. It is translated as CATWDFNHKKLF.

This clone has only a few counts. The protein that TCRdb holds for this DNA derives from a much larger clone and differs from the translated DNA at residues 3 and 4, which likely indicates a read error; the protein shown here is translated from the DNA. The chain couples TRGV9 to TRGJP. TCRdb is silent on the J gene; assignment here came from matching the DNA to germline. Trimming took 12 bases from V and 7 from J; bases not matched to a gene: 9. Germline loops: CDR1 GITISATS, CDR2 ISYDGTV (reference sequence). The CDR3 is 14 amino acids. CDR3 in amino acids: CAPTLELGKKIKVF. The DNA of the CDR3 is TGTGCCCCCACTTTGGAGTTGGGCAAAAAAATCAAGGTATTT.

Sample share makes this clone medium-sized. A far larger clone is a single base away, which makes a read error likely. The chain combines TRGV9 with TRGJP. In germline, CDR1 is GITISATS, CDR2 ISYDGTV (reference sequence). The CDR3 is 16 amino acids. The CDR3 spells CALWEVKELGRKIKVF. In DNA, the CDR3 is TGTGCCTTGTGGGAGGTGAAAGAGTTGGGCAGAAAAATCAAGGTATTT.

By proportion, this clone is large. The sample holds other DNA sequences that translate to the same CDR3. The J gene is TRGJ1 or TRGJ2, the V gene TRGV9. Trimming removed 1 base from V and 6 bases from J; junction bases left unmatched: 3. This CDR3 is 12 amino acids long. Germline V lookup: CDR1 GITISATS, CDR2 ISYDGTV (reference sequence). For the CDR3, the DNA is TGTGCCTTGTGGGAGGTCTCTTATAAGAAACTCTTT. This encodes CALWEVSYKKLF.

This clone was counted many times. The TCRdb record carries a much larger clone's protein, which differs from this DNA's translation at residue 11; a read error is the likely cause, and the protein listed here is the DNA translation. Within the sample, other DNA sequences also encode this same CDR3. The V gene call is TRGV2, and the J gene call is absent. The CDR3 totals 14 residues. Germline V CDR1 and CDR2: EGSNGY, YDSYNSKV. The CDR3 DNA follows: TGTGCCACCTGGGACGCATACGTTAAAGGCCTTCAGCTCTTT. Protein: CATWDAYVKGLQLF.

This clone was seen a few times. Translating this DNA gives a protein that differs at residue 11 from the TCRdb one, which belongs to a much larger clone; a read error is likely, and the protein shown is this translation. The J gene was not called, though the V gene is TRGV2. CDR3 size: 13 residues. In germline, CDR1 is EGSNGY, CDR2 YDSYNSKV. Written as DNA, the CDR3 is TGTGCCACCTGGGAGGGGAGGCATTATAAGAGACTCTTT. This gives the protein CATWEGRHYKRLF.

This clone has more than one count but fewer than ten. For this DNA, TCRdb reports the protein of a much larger clone, which diverges at residue 7, most likely from a read error; the protein presented here is translated directly from the DNA. The V call is TRGV9, the J call TRGJ1 or TRGJ2. Trimming cost V 0 bases and J 5 bases; bases outside gene matches: 7. The germline CDR1 and CDR2 sequences are GITISATS and ISYDGTV (reference sequence). This CDR3 is 14 amino acids long. The CDR3 region is CALWEVSDDYKKLF. In DNA form, the CDR3 reads TGTGCCTTGTGGGAGGTGTCCGACGATTATAAGAAACTCTTT.

This clone has a count of ten or more. Given a far larger clone just one base away, this is likely a sequencing read error. Other DNA sequences from this sample encode an identical CDR3 as well. This sequence joins TRGV9 and TRGJ1 or TRGJ2. Trimming cost V 3 bases and J 9 bases; bases outside gene matches: 8. The CDR3 contains 12 residues. Germline CDR1 GITISATS, CDR2 ISYDGTV (reference sequence). CDR3 region: CALWEPVPKKLF. CDR3 in DNA: TGTGCCTTGTGGGAGCCTGTGCCTAAGAAACTCTTT.

This clone has a handful of counts. The junction departs from germline at one end; a sequencing error may be responsible. V gene TRGV5 combines with J gene TRGJ1 or TRGJ2. No J segment appears in TCRdb, so it was assigned here by matching the sequence to germline. The CDR3 spans 13 residues. In germline, CDR1 is VINAFY, CDR2 YDVSNSKD. As DNA, the CDR3 is TGTGCCACCCGGGACACCCTTTATTATAAGAAACTCTTT. Translation gives CATRDTLYYKKLF.

This clone was recorded at least ten times. This likely stems from a read error, as it lies one base from a far larger clone. Other DNA sequences in the same sample also yield this CDR3. The chain employs TRGV4 and TRGJ1 or TRGJ2. In the absence of a J gene in TCRdb, the DNA was matched to germline to assign it here. The CDR3 runs to 14 residues. Germline assignment: CDR1 EGSTGY and CDR2 YDSYTSSV. The CDR3 reads CATWDGPRRYKKLF. The CDR3 DNA follows: TGTGCCACTTGGGATGGGCCTCGTCGTTATAAGAAACTCTTT.

This clone appeared many times. The same CDR3 also results from other DNA sequences found in this sample. The chain uses TRGV9 and TRGJ1 or TRGJ2. Germline lookup yields CDR1 GITISATS and CDR2 ISYDGTV (reference sequence). J was trimmed by 16 bases and V by 2 bases; bases with no gene match: 5. There are 9 residues in the CDR3. CDR3 sequence reads: CALWEGGLF. CDR3 DNA sequence: TGTGCCTTGTGGGAGGGAGGTCTCTTT.

This clone was seen at least ten times. This may come from a read error, since a much larger clone is one base off. The CDR3 spells CALWEVCYYKKLF. Here the CDR3 DNA reads TGTGCCTTGTGGGAGGTGTGTTATTATAAGAAACTCTTT. This chain joins TRGV9 and TRGJ1 or TRGJ2. V was pared by 0 bases and J by 3 bases, with 2 bases of the junction left unmatched. The CDR3 is 13 residues long. The germline V gene encodes CDR1 GITISATS and CDR2 ISYDGTV (reference sequence).

This clone has just a few counts. A far larger clone is one base from this, pointing to a likely read error. Distinct nucleotide sequences in the sample also encode this CDR3. The V and J genes are TRGV4 and TRGJP2. The J gene is not listed in TCRdb, so it was assigned here from a DNA match to germline. The J segment lost 8 bases and the V segment lost 5 bases, leaving 11 bases of the junction unmatched. CDR1 and CDR2 (germline): EGSTGY, YDSYTSSV. The CDR3 covers 14 residues. As DNA, the CDR3 is TGTGCCACCTGGGCCCCGGCTAAAGATTGGATCAAGACGTTT. Translated: CATWAPAKDWIKTF.

This clone showed up many times. This chain joins TRGV3 and TRGJ1 or TRGJ2. Germline assignment: CDR1 VTNTFY and CDR2 YDVSTARD (reference sequence). The CDR3 is 12 amino acids. J gave up 7 bases and V 3 bases, and 6 bases lay outside the gene matches. CDR3 bases: TGTGCCACCTGGGACGTAAAATATAAGAAACTCTTT. It encodes CATWDVKYKKLF.

The sample holds a few counts of this clone. This DNA's translation and the protein TCRdb lists, from a much larger clone, do not match at residue 9, likely due to a read error; the protein shown is translated from the DNA. The CDR3 here is CATWDASFCYKKLF. As DNA, the CDR3 is TGTGCCACCTGGGACGCTTCTTTTTGTTATAAGAAACTCTTT. The chain couples TRGV2 to TRGJ1 or TRGJ2. No J segment appears in TCRdb, so it was assigned here by matching the sequence to germline. Germline V gene sequence: CDR1 EGSNGY, CDR2 YDSYNSKV. This CDR3 is built from 14 residues. V gave up 2 bases and J gave up 6 bases; unmatched junction bases: 10.

This clone was counted at least ten times. This likely traces to a read error, being one base from a far larger clone. Other DNA sequences in the same sample also yield this CDR3. The rearrangement uses TRGV9 and TRGJ1 or TRGJ2. The J gene is not listed in TCRdb, so it was assigned here from a DNA match to germline. The germline V gene encodes CDR1 GITISATS and CDR2 ISYDGTV (reference sequence). This CDR3 has 13 amino acids. For the CDR3, the DNA is TGTGCCCTGTGGGAGGTGCTACGGTATAAGAAACTCTTT. Translation: CALWEVLRYKKLF.

This clone was counted many times. TCRdb's protein, taken from a much larger clone, differs from this DNA's translation at residue 9, likely owing to a read error; the protein displayed comes from the DNA. The chain uses TRGV9 and TRGJP. The CDR3 consists of 16 residues. Germline V gene sequence: CDR1 GITISATS, CDR2 ISYDGTV (reference sequence). The chain's CDR3 is CALWEAQESGKKIKVF. CDR3 in DNA: TGTGCCTTGTGGGAGGCTCAAGAGTCGGGCAAAAAAATCAAGGTATTT.